The 14 T cell receptor beta chains below come from one sample, sequenced in a study of blood T cell repertoires in COVID-19. The repertoire was sequenced with immunoSEQ multiplex PCR; TCRdb's copy has only in-frame clones and lacks some. The table shows tens of thousands of clones, with around 83% occurring only once. The sample comprised peripheral blood. The receptors come from a woman of 80 years or more with acute or convalescent COVID-19.

The chain combines TRBV19 with TRBJ1-6; no firm D call. Germline CDR1 is LNHDA and CDR2 is SQIVND (reference sequence). The CDR3 is 14 residues long. V was cut by 4 bases and J by 10 bases, with 14 bases left in between. The CDR3 bases are TGTGCCAGTAGTAACGACGGACCGGGATCACCCCTCCACTTT. Protein product: CASSNDGPGSPLHF.

This clone was seen a handful of times. V gene TRBV11-2 combines with J gene TRBJ1-4; the D is unclear. The V gene's germline CDR1 is SGHAT and CDR2 FQNNGV. Trimming shortened V by 0 bases and J by 11 bases, and 25 bases separated the two germline ends. The CDR3 loop spans 18 amino acids. CDR3 DNA sequence: TGTGCCAGCAGCTTAGATGTCGTGGCAGCCGCGGGAGTTGGGAAACTGTTTTTT. This translates into CASSLDVVAAAGVGKLFF.

The V and J genes are TRBV5-6 and TRBJ1-2; the D gene is possibly TRBD1 (5 bases). The CDR3 runs 14 residues. The V gene lost 6 bases and the J gene lost 1 base, with 13 bases spanning the gap. CDR1 and CDR2 from the germline V gene are SGHDT and YYEEEE. The DNA of the CDR3 is TGTGCCAGCACGGAGGGGTTAGTTAACTATGGCTACACCTTC. Translation gives CASTEGLVNYGYTF.

The V gene is TRBV30, the J gene TRBJ1-5; 9 nucleotides align to TRBD1. Looked up from germline, CDR1 is GTSNPN and CDR2 is SVGIG (reference sequence). This CDR3 contains 13 residues. With V trimmed by 5 bases and J by 7 bases, 6 bases remained unmatched. In nucleotides, the CDR3 is TGTGCCTGGGCGGGACAGGGAAACCAGCCCCAGCATTTT. Translated: CAWAGQGNQPQHF.

The chain combines TRBV11-2 with TRBJ2-1; D is perhaps TRBD2 (7 bases). Trimming took off 2 bases at V and 7 bases at J, with 18 bases between the two ends. The germline V gene encodes CDR1 SGHAT and CDR2 FQNNGV. This CDR3 comprises 16 residues. The CDR3 loop reads CASSLSTGGGWNEQFF. The CDR3 DNA sequence: TGTGCCAGCAGCTTATCAACGGGGGGCGGGTGGAATGAGCAGTTCTTC.

This rearrangement joins TRBV6-5 to TRBJ1-2, with 10 bases aligning to TRBD1. Germline CDR1 and CDR2: MNHEY and SVGAGI. The CDR3 extends over 13 amino acids. The V segment lost 8 bases and the J segment 5 bases; nucleotides outside the gene matches: 5. In DNA, the CDR3 is TGTGCCAGCGATCCGGGACAGGGGTATGGCTACACCTTC. Its translation: CASDPGQGYGYTF.

The chain uses TRBV6-2 or TRBV6-3 and TRBJ1-1; 9 nucleotides match TRBD1. V gave up 0 bases and J gave up 8 bases; unmatched junction bases: 4. The V gene's germline CDR1 is MNHEY and CDR2 SVGEGT. The CDR3 is made up of 14 amino acids. CDR3 region: CASSYSQGATEAFF. CDR3 nucleotides: TGTGCCAGCAGTTACTCACAGGGGGCAACGGAAGCTTTCTTT.

The genes are TRBV5-6 and TRBJ2-1, with 11 bases identical to TRBD2. J was trimmed by 9 bases and V by 4 bases; bases with no gene match: 9. From germline, CDR1 is SGHDT and CDR2 YYEEEE. The CDR3 is made up of 15 amino acids. The CDR3 DNA is TGTGCCAGCAGCCCCGATAGCGGGGGGGCTCGTGAGCAGTTCTTC. Its translation is CASSPDSGGAREQFF.

V is TRBV15 and J is TRBJ1-1; D is uncertain. The V gene lost 0 bases and the J gene lost 5 bases, with 10 bases spanning the gap. Germline V gene data show CDR1 as LNHNV and CDR2 as YYDKDF (reference sequence). CDR3 length: 14 residues. For the CDR3, the DNA is TGTGCCACCAGCAGAGATCGGGTAGGAACTGAAGCTTTCTTT. Translated: CATSRDRVGTEAFF. Full variable domain (rest looked up from reference TRBV15 and TRBJ1-1): DAMVIQNPRYQVTQFGKPVTLSCSQTLNHNVMYWYQQKSSQAPKLLFHYYDKDFNNEADTPDNFQSRRPNTSFCFLDIRSPGLGDTAMYLCATSRDRVGTEAFFGQGTRLTVV.

The gene calls are TRBV6-5 and TRBJ1-5; D unclear. Germline-derived CDR1 and CDR2 are MNHEY and SVGAGI. Trimming stripped 6 bases from V and 0 bases from J, with 12 bases between. CDR3 length equals 15 residues. CDR3: CASRPTPLSNQPQHF. The CDR3, as DNA: TGTGCCAGCAGACCCACACCTCTTAGCAATCAGCCCCAGCATTTT.

The rearrangement uses TRBV10-2 and TRBJ2-3; the match to TRBD1 covers 9 bases. Germline assignment: CDR1 WSHSY and CDR2 SAAADI. The CDR3 is 16 residues long. V lost 3 bases, J lost 4 bases, and 8 bases stayed unmatched. The CDR3 DNA follows: TGCGCCAGCAGTGATTTTGGGACAGGGACGGCAGATACGCAGTATTTT. It is translated as CASSDFGTGTADTQYF.

This clone occurred a few times. The gene calls are TRBV5-1 and TRBJ2-7; weak D call: TRBD1 (7 bases). The germline V gene has CDR1 SGHRS and CDR2 YFSETQ. V lost 2 bases and J 0 bases, leaving 15 bases between the germline ends. This CDR3 is 16 amino acids long. The CDR3 spells CASSFTGDSLSYEQYF. The CDR3 DNA reads TGCGCCAGCAGCTTTACGGGGGACAGCCTCTCCTACGAGCAGTACTTC.

The chain has TRBV24-1 and TRBJ2-3; 7 bases match TRBD2. The CDR3 runs to 15 residues. Trimming removed 10 bases from V and 1 base from J; junction bases left unmatched: 10. Germline V lookup: CDR1 KGHDR, CDR2 SFDVKD. The CDR3 DNA follows: TGTGCCACGTCGGCCCCCAGCGGGGGCACAGATACGCAGTATTTT. Protein sequence: CATSAPSGGTDTQYF.

The chain links TRBV18 to TRBJ2-5, with 9 bases fitting TRBD2. Germline V gives CDR1 KGHSH, CDR2 LQKENI. The CDR3 totals 18 residues. V shed 0 bases and J 2 bases; nucleotides not matched to a gene: 10. The CDR3 reads CASSPPPSGGILQETQYF. The CDR3 nucleotides are TGTGCCAGCTCACCACCGCCAAGCGGGGGGATACTACAAGAGACCCAGTACTTC. Full variable domain (outside the CDR3, taken from reference TRBV18 and TRBJ2-5): NAGVMQNPRHLVRRRGQEARLRCSPMKGHSHVYWYRQLPEEGLKFMVYLQKENIIDESGMPKERFSAEFPKEGPSILRIQQVVRGDSAAYFCASSPPPSGGILQETQYFGPGTRLLVL.